This is a list of T cell receptor beta chains from one sample in a study of somatic mutations in cytotoxic T cells in rheumatoid arthritis. The repertoire was sequenced with immunoSEQ multiplex PCR; TCRdb's copy has only in-frame clones and lacks some. The sample has about 21,000 clones, approximately 82% seen once. Sequencing input: CD8+ T cells sorted from blood. The receptors were gathered from a man aged 18 to 30 with rheumatoid arthritis. CDR3s include the opening cysteine and the closing phenylalanine or tryptophan. The D gene is left open where the match is weak. The listing skips clone size in some rows; elsewhere it reads once, few, many or a size class.

V gene	CDR3 length	clone size	J gene	D gene	CDR3 protein	CDR3 DNA
TRBV28	13	.	TRBJ1-2	.	CASSLVSSRGYTF	TGTGCCAGCAGTTTAGTCTCGTCGCGGGGCTACACCTTC
TRBV6-1	15	.	TRBJ2-7	.	CASSEEEGASYEQYF	TGTGCCAGCAGTGAAGAAGAAGGGGCATCCTACGAGCAGTACTTC
TRBV7-6	15	.	TRBJ2-1	.	CASSPGGPPYNEQFF	TGTGCCAGCAGCCCCGGGGGGCCCCCCTACAATGAGCAGTTCTTC
TRBV13	16	.	TRBJ2-1	TRBD2	CASSLGQAGAYNEQFF	TGTGCCAGCAGCTTAGGCCAGGCGGGAGCCTACAATGAGCAGTTCTTC
TRBV4-1	13	.	TRBJ2-5	.	CASSQAPEGTQYF	TGCGCCAGCAGCCAAGCCCCAGAGGGGACCCAGTACTTC
TRBV6-5	13	medium-sized	TRBJ1-2	.	CASSPTPIYGYTF	TGTGCCAGCAGTCCGACACCGATCTATGGCTACACCTTC
TRBV5-4	15	.	TRBJ1-3	TRBD1	CASSPGQGSGNTIYF	TGTGCCAGCAGCCCGGGACAGGGGTCAGGAAACACCATATATTTT
TRBV27	14	.	TRBJ1-1	.	CASSLNNRNTEAFF	TGTGCCAGCAGTTTAAACAACCGGAACACTGAAGCTTTCTTT
TRBV4-2	16	.	TRBJ1-3	.	CASSQGGPGEGNTIYF	TGTGCCAGCAGCCAAGGAGGTCCAGGGGAAGGAAACACCATATATTTT
TRBV6-1	11	.	TRBJ1-2	.	CASRQGYGYTF	TGTGCCAGCAGGCAGGGCTATGGCTACACCTTC
TRBV4-2	16	.	TRBJ1-6	.	CASSQDFGQPYSPLHF	TGTGCCAGCAGCCAAGATTTTGGACAGCCTTATTCACCCCTCCACTTT
TRBV28	14	.	TRBJ1-5	.	CASSRPDSNQPQHF	TGTGCCAGCAGCCGGCCCGACAGCAACCAGCCCCAGCATTTT
TRBV14	16	.	TRBJ1-2	.	CASSQETNRLYYGYTF	TGTGCCAGCAGCCAAGAGACGAACAGACTTTACTATGGCTACACCTTC
TRBV6-1	15	few	TRBJ2-3	TRBD1	CASSEAIQGADTQYF	TGTGCCAGCAGTGAAGCAATACAGGGGGCAGATACGCAGTATTTT
TRBV28	15	.	TRBJ1-1	TRBD1	CASSNPGGSGTEAFF	TGTGCCAGCAGTAACCCAGGGGGGTCGGGCACTGAAGCTTTCTTT
TRBV5-4	16	once	TRBJ2-1	TRBD2	CASSLVGGGAVDEQFF	TGTGCCAGCAGCTTGGTCGGCGGGGGGGCTGTGGATGAGCAGTTCTTC
TRBV30	17	.	TRBJ1-3	.	CAWSVPGSGFSGNTIYF	TGTGCCTGGAGTGTACCGGGCAGCGGATTCTCTGGAAACACCATATATTTT
TRBV9	20	once	TRBJ1-6	.	CASSVDFRDGRSSYNSPLHF	TGTGCCAGCAGCGTGGACTTCCGGGACGGAAGAAGCTCCTATAATTCACCCCTCCACTTT
TRBV5-4	17	.	TRBJ2-7	TRBD2	CASSLGASGGSSYEQYF	TGTGCCAGCAGCCTGGGCGCTAGCGGGGGCAGCTCCTACGAGCAGTACTTC
TRBV6-1	13	few	TRBJ2-7	TRBD1	CASRQGESREQYF	TGTGCCAGTAGACAGGGTGAATCCAGGGAGCAGTACTTC
TRBV5-5	15	.	TRBJ2-7	.	CASSFAASSSYEQYF	TGTGCCAGCAGCTTCGCAGCCTCGTCCTCCTACGAGCAGTACTTC
TRBV19	14	.	TRBJ1-2	.	CASTPSGWGYGYTF	TGTGCCAGTACCCCATCGGGGTGGGGCTATGGCTACACCTTC
TRBV29-1	15	.	TRBJ2-2	.	CSVLGLAQNTGELFF	TGCAGCGTTCTAGGTCTAGCCCAAAACACCGGGGAGCTGTTTTTT
TRBV10-3	17	.	TRBJ1-3	.	CAISEEASGVSGNTIYF	TGTGCCATCAGTGAGGAGGCGTCAGGAGTTTCTGGAAACACCATATATTTT
TRBV4-3	13	.	TRBJ1-1	.	CASSQGWGIEAFF	TGCGCCAGCAGCCAAGGGTGGGGAATTGAAGCTTTCTTT
TRBV7-6	12	.	TRBJ2-1	.	CASSLSGSEQFF	TGTGCCAGCAGCTTGAGTGGTAGTGAGCAGTTCTTC
TRBV6-6	15	.	TRBJ2-5	.	CASAHIITSRETQYF	TGTGCCAGCGCACACATCATTACTAGCCGGGAGACCCAGTACTTC
TRBV19	14	.	TRBJ1-1	TRBD1	CASSWGQGNTEAFF	TGTGCCAGTAGTTGGGGACAGGGGAACACTGAAGCTTTCTTT
TRBV5-6	14	.	TRBJ2-7	.	CASSLGGDSYEQYF	TGTGCCAGCAGCTTGGGGGGGGACTCCTACGAGCAGTACTTC
TRBV9	13	.	TRBJ1-2	.	CASSVQAANGYTF	TGTGCCAGCAGCGTCCAAGCAGCTAATGGCTACACCTTC
TRBV6-4	13	.	TRBJ2-3	.	CASSAGTTDTQYF	TGTGCCAGCAGTGCCGGGACCACAGATACGCAGTATTTT
TRBV7-9	14	.	TRBJ2-2	.	CASGGRQNTGELFF	TGTGCCAGCGGTGGTAGGCAGAACACCGGGGAGCTGTTTTTT
TRBV10-3	14	.	TRBJ1-2	.	CAIRGRQPNYGYTF	TGTGCCATCAGAGGTCGGCAGCCTAACTATGGCTACACCTTC